This TCR beta chain was sequenced in a study of shared clonotypes between healthy human individuals. Trimming cost V 2 bases and J 3 bases, with 11 bases left between them. Germline loops: CDR1 SGHRS, CDR2 YFSETQ. The CDR3 is 15 residues long. The data were produced by immunoSEQ multiplex PCR, yet TCRdb's version contains in-frame clones alone and is incomplete. Among about 1 million clones listed, about 74% were seen once. The sample taken for sequencing was memory CD4+ T cells sorted from blood. The subset: CD45RA-negative fraction. The V call is TRBV5-1, the J call TRBJ1-4; maybe TRBD1 (6 bases). This clonotype originated in a man aged 18 to 29 in good health. Here the CDR3 DNA reads TGCGCCAGCAGCTTCACAGGGATCGCTAATGAAAAACTGTTTTTT. Translated, it gives CASSFTGIANEKLFF.